This paragraph reports one T cell receptor beta chain. As yet, its antigen is unknown. The assay was immunoSEQ multiplex PCR, and TCRdb's table has in-frame clones only and misses some. The sample holds about 180,000 clones; around nine tenths are singletons and the top ten take roughly 0.49%. These data originate in a study of T cell responses to AZD1222 COVID-19 vaccine. Unmatched junction bases numbered 11, after V lost 3 bases and J lost 5 bases. Germline V gene sequence: CDR1 DFQATT, CDR2 SNEGSKA (reference sequence). The CDR3 is 16 amino acids. General observations from the study: Spike-specific TCR breadth rose after two AZD1222 doses, and depth rose as well. Regions left unmutated in variants are reportedly the target of nearly half of spike-specific TCRs.

This TCR derives from an adult in good health. This chain connects TRBV20-1 to TRBJ2-7; 12 positions agree with TRBD2. The material was peripheral blood, obtained on day 0 of AZD1222 vaccination. For the CDR3, the DNA is TGCAGTGCTAGTTTCCCGGTGGGACTAGCGGGCGACGAGCAGTACTTC. It translates to CSASFPVGLAGDEQYF.